This T cell receptor beta chain emerged from a study of cytomegalovirus exposure and HLA in healthy donors. The PCR had 60 Vbeta and 13 Jbeta primers. The assay was immunoSEQ multiplex PCR, and TCRdb's table has in-frame clones only and misses some. The listing contains tens of thousands of clones. This CDR3 contains 16 residues. Germline values: CDR1 MGHRA, CDR2 YSYEKL. V shed 0 bases and J shed 5 bases, with 15 bases lying between them. The receptor was derived from a man aged 18 to 30 in good health and CMV-seropositive. V is TRBV4-1 and J is TRBJ2-3; D possibly corresponds to TRBD2 (6 bases). The specimen sequenced was PBMCs. CDR3 in amino acids: CASSQEGSGEVDTQYF. CDR3 DNA sequence: TGCGCCAGCAGCCAAGAGGGGTCGGGAGAAGTAGATACGCAGTATTTT.